This is a list of T cell receptor beta chains from one sample in a study of T cell repertoires in ileal Crohn's disease. Libraries were prepared by immunoSEQ multiplex PCR; TCRdb keeps only in-frame clonotypes and omits some of them. The sample consists of 7,000 to 8,500 clones, roughly four fifths of them appearing once. Sample: ileal tissue. Receptor source: an adult with Crohn's disease. The CDR3 runs from the conserved cysteine through the conserved F or W. The D gene is left open where the match is weak. A row's size may be missing; if present it is once, few, many or a size class.

d_gene: NA; v_gene: TRBV9; j_gene: TRBJ2-3; abundance: NA; CDR3aa: CASSEFGSAETQYF; CDR3nt: TGTGCCAGCAGCGAGTTCGGGAGTGCTGAAACGCAGTATTTT
d_gene: TRBD1; v_gene: TRBV19; j_gene: TRBJ2-7; abundance: once; CDR3aa: CASSTGDSSYEQYF; CDR3nt: TGTGCCAGTAGTACTGGGGACAGCTCCTACGAGCAGTACTTC
d_gene: TRBD1; v_gene: TRBV6-1; j_gene: TRBJ2-5; abundance: NA; CDR3aa: CATVSQGAGETQYF; CDR3nt: TGTGCCACTGTCAGCCAGGGGGCTGGAGAGACCCAGTACTTC
d_gene: NA; v_gene: TRBV6-5; j_gene: TRBJ1-5; abundance: few; CDR3aa: CASSRVGVGNQPQHF; CDR3nt: TGTGCCAGCAGCCGGGTTGGAGTTGGCAATCAGCCCCAGCATTTT
d_gene: NA; v_gene: TRBV15; j_gene: TRBJ1-1; abundance: NA; CDR3aa: CATSRDMARAFF; CDR3nt: TGTGCCACCAGCAGAGATATGGCCCGAGCTTTCTTT
d_gene: TRBD2; v_gene: TRBV10-2; j_gene: TRBJ2-1; abundance: NA; CDR3aa: CASTTSGSGNEQFF; CDR3nt: TGCGCCAGCACGACTAGCGGGAGCGGAAATGAGCAGTTCTTC
d_gene: NA; v_gene: TRBV6-5; j_gene: TRBJ2-4; abundance: once; CDR3aa: CASREGGAGNIQYF; CDR3nt: TGTGCCAGCAGGGAGGGAGGCGCAGGAAACATTCAGTACTTC
d_gene: TRBD1; v_gene: TRBV5-6; j_gene: TRBJ2-3; abundance: NA; CDR3aa: CATRDRVSTDTQYF; CDR3nt: TGTGCCACCCGGGACAGGGTAAGCACAGATACGCAGTATTTT
d_gene: TRBD2; v_gene: TRBV6-1; j_gene: TRBJ2-5; abundance: NA; CDR3aa: CASSEGDLAGGNQETQYF; CDR3nt: TGTGCCAGCAGTGAAGGCGATCTAGCGGGAGGGAACCAAGAGACCCAGTACTTC
d_gene: TRBD2; v_gene: TRBV30; j_gene: TRBJ2-3; abundance: NA; CDR3aa: CAWSVGGGADTQYF; CDR3nt: TGTGCCTGGAGTGTAGGCGGGGGTGCAGATACGCAGTATTTT
d_gene: TRBD1; v_gene: TRBV29-1; j_gene: TRBJ2-1; abundance: NA; CDR3aa: CSGGTGKGEQFF; CDR3nt: TGCAGTGGAGGGACAGGGAAGGGTGAGCAGTTCTTC
d_gene: TRBD1; v_gene: TRBV29-1; j_gene: TRBJ1-4; abundance: NA; CDR3aa: CSVGQGANEKLFF; CDR3nt: TGCAGCGTGGGACAGGGGGCTAATGAAAAACTGTTTTTT
d_gene: TRBD1; v_gene: TRBV14; j_gene: TRBJ1-1; abundance: NA; CDR3aa: CASSRSGTGGLEAFF; CDR3nt: TGTGCCAGCAGCCGTTCCGGGACAGGGGGCCTTGAAGCTTTCTTT
d_gene: NA; v_gene: TRBV5-1; j_gene: TRBJ1-1; abundance: once; CDR3aa: CASSEDGGNTEAFF; CDR3nt: TGCGCCAGCAGCGAGGACGGGGGGAACACTGAAGCTTTCTTT
d_gene: TRBD1; v_gene: TRBV2; j_gene: TRBJ2-3; abundance: NA; CDR3aa: CASTDGTAVVDTQYF; CDR3nt: TGTGCCAGCACCGATGGGACAGCCGTAGTGGATACGCAGTATTTT
d_gene: TRBD2; v_gene: TRBV5-8; j_gene: TRBJ2-7; abundance: NA; CDR3aa: CASSFKIAGDLSYEQYF; CDR3nt: TGTGCCAGCAGCTTCAAGATAGCGGGAGATCTATCCTACGAGCAGTACTTC
d_gene: NA; v_gene: TRBV6-5; j_gene: TRBJ2-5; abundance: NA; CDR3aa: CASKGANPQETQYF; CDR3nt: TGTGCCAGCAAAGGGGCTAACCCCCAAGAGACCCAGTACTTC